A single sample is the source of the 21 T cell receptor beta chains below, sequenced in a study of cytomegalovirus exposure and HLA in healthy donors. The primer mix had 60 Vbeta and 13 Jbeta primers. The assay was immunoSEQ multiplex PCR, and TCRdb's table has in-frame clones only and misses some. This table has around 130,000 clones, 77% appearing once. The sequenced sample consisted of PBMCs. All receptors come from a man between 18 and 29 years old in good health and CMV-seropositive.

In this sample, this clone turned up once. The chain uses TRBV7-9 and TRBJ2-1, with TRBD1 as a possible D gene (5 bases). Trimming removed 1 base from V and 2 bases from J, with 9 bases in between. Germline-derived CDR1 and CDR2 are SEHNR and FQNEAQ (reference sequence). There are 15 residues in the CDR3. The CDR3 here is CASSLEKGTYNEQFF. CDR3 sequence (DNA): TGTGCCAGCAGCTTAGAGAAGGGGACCTACAATGAGCAGTTCTTC. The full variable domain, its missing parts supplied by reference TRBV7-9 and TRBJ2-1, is DTGVSQNPRHKITKRGQNVTFRCDPISEHNRLYWYRQTLGQGPEFLTYFQNEAQLEKSRLLSDRFSAERPKGSFSTLEIQRTEQGDSAMYLCASSLEKGTYNEQFFGPGTRLTVL.

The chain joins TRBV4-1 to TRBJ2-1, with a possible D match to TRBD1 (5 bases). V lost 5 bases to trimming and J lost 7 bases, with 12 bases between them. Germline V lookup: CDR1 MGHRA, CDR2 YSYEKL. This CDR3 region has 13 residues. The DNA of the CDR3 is TGCGCCAGCAGCTCGCAGAAGGGGAATGAGCAGTTCTTC. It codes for CASSSQKGNEQFF.

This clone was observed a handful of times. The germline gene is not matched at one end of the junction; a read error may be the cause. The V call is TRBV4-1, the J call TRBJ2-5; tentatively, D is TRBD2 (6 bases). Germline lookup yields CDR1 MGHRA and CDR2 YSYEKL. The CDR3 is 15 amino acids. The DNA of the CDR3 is TGTGCCAGCAGCCAAGTCGAGCGGGCCGGAGAGACCCAGTACTTC. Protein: CASSQVERAGETQYF.

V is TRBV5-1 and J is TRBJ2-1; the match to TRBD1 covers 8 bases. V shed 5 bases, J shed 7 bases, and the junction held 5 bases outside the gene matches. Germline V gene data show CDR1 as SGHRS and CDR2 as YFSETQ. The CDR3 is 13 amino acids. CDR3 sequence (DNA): TGCGCCAGCAGTCGACAGGGGTCAAATGAGCAGTTCTTC. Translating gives CASSRQGSNEQFF. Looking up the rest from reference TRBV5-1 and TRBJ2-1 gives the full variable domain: KAGVTQTPRYLIKTRGQQVTLSCSPISGHRSVSWYQQTPGQGLQFLFEYFSETQRNKGNFPGRFSGRQFSNSRSEMNVSTLELGDSALYLCASSRQGSNEQFFGPGTRLTVL.

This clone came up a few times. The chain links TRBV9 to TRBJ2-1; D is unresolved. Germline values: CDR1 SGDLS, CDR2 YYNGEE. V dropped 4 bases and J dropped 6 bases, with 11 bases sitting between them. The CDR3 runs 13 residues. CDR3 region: CASSLGHLNEQFF. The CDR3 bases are TGTGCCAGCAGCCTAGGGCATCTCAATGAGCAGTTCTTC. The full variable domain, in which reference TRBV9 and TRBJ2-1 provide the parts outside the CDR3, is DSGVTQTPKHLITATGQRVTLRCSPRSGDLSVYWYQQSLDQGLQFLIQYYNGEERAKGNILERFSAQQFPDLHSELNLSSLELGDSALYFCASSLGHLNEQFFGPGTRLTVL.

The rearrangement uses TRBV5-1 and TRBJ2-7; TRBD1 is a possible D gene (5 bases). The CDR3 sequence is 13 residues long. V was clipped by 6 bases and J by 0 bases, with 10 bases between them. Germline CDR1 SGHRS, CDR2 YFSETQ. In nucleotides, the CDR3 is TGCGCCAGCAACCAGGGAAGCTCCTACGAGCAGTACTTC. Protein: CASNQGSSYEQYF.

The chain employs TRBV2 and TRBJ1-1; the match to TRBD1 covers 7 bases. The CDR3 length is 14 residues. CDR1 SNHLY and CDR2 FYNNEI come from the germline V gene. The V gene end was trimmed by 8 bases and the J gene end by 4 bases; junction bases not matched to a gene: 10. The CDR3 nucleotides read TGTGCCAGCGGACGTACAGGGGCTGGCACTGAAGCTTTCTTT. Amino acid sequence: CASGRTGAGTEAFF.

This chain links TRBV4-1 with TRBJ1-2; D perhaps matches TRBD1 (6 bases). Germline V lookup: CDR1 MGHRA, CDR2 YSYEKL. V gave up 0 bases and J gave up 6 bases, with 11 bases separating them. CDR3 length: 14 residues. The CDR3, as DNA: TGCGCCAGCAGCCAAGAGTGGGACACGAATGGCTACACCTTC. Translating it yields CASSQEWDTNGYTF.

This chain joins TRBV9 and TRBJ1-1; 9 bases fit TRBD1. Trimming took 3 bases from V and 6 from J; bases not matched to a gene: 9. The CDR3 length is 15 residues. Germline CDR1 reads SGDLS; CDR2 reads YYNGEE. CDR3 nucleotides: TGTGCCAGCAGCGCCCGCCGGGACAGGGCCGCTGAAGCTTTCTTT. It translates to CASSARRDRAAEAFF.

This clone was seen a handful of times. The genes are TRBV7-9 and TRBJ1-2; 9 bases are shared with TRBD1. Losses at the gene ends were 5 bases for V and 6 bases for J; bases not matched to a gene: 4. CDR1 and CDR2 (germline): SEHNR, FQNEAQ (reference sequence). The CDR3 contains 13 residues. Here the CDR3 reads CASSRTGDDGYTF. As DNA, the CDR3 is TGTGCCAGCAGCCGGACAGGGGATGATGGCTACACCTTC.

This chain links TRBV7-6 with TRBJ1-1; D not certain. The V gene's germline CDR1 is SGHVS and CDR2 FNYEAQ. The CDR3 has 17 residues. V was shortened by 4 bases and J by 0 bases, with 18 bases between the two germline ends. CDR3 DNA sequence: TGTGCCAGCAGCTCCCAACCATCTTTCAACATGAACACTGAAGCTTTCTTT. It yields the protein CASSSQPSFNMNTEAFF.

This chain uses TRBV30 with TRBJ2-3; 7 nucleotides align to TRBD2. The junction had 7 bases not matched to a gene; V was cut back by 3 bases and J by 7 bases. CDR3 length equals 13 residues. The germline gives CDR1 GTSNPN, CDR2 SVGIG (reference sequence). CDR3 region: CAWRVRLANTQYF. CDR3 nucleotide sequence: TGTGCCTGGAGGGTACGACTAGCAAATACGCAGTATTTT.

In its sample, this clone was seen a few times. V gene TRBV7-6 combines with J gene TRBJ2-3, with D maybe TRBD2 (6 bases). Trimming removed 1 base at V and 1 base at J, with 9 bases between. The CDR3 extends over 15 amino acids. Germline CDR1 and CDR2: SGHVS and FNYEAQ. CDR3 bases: TGTGCCAGCAGCTTAGGGAGGGCCGGCACAGATACGCAGTATTTT. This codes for CASSLGRAGTDTQYF.

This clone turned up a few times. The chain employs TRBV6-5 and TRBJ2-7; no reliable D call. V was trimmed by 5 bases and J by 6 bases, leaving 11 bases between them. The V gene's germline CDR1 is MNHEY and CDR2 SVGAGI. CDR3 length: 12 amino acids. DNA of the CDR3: TGTGCCAGCAGTGAATTGAGAGGCGAGCAGTACTTC. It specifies CASSELRGEQYF.

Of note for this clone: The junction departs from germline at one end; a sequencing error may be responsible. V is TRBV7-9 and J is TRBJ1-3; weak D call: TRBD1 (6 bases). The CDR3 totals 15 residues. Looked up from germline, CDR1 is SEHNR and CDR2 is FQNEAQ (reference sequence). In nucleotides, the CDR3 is TGTTCCAGCAGCTTAGCCACAGGGTACGGAAACACCATATATTTT. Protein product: CSSSLATGYGNTIYF.

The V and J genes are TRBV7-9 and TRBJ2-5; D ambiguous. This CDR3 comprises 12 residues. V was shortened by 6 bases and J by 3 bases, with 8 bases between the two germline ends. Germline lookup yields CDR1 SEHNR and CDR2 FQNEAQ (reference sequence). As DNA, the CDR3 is TGTGCCAGCAGGGGCCTTGAAGAGACCCAGTACTTC. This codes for CASRGLEETQYF.

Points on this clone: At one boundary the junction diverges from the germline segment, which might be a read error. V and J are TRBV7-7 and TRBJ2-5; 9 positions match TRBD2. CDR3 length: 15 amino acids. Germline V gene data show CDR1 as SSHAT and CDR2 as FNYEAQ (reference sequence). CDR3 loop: CASSLNSREGETQYF. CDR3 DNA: TGTGCTAGCAGCTTAAACTCGCGGGAGGGAGAGACCCAGTACTTC.

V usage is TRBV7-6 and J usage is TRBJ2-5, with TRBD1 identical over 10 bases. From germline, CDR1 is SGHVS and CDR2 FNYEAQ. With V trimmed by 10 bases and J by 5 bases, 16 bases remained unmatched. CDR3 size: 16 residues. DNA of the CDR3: TGTGCCACTGAGCCGGGACAGGGGCCGAACCGGGAGACCCAGTACTTC. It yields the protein CATEPGQGPNRETQYF. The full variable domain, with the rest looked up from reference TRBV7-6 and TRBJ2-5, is GAGVSQSPRYKVTKRGQDVALRCDPISGHVSLYWYRQALGQGPEFLTYFNYEAQQDKSGLPNDRFSAERPEGSISTLTIQRTEQRDSAMYRCATEPGQGPNRETQYFGPGTRLLVL.

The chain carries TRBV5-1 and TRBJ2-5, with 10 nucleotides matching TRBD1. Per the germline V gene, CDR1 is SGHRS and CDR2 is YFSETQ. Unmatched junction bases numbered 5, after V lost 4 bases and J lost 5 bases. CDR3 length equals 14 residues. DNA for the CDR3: TGCGCCAGCAGCCTCCGGGACAGGGGTGAGACCCAGTACTTC. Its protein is CASSLRDRGETQYF.

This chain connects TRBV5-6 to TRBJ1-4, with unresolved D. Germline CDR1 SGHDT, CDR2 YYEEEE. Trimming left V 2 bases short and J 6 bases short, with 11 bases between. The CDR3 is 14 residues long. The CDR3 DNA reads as TGTGCCAGCAGCTTTTTTGAGAGGGATGAAAAACTGTTTTTT. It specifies CASSFFERDEKLFF.

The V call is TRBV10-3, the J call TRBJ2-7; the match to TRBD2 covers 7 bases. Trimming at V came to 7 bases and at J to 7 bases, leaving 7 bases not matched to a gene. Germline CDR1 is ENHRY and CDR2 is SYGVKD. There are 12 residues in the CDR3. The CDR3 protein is CAINGGSEEQYF. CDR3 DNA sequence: TGTGCCATCAATGGCGGGAGCGAAGAGCAGTACTTC.